What follows are 6 T cell receptor beta chains derived from one specimen sequenced in a study of blood T cell repertoires in COVID-19. Sequencing used immunoSEQ multiplex PCR; TCRdb keeps in-frame clones, though not all of them. Of about 250,000 clones in the sample, around nine tenths were seen once. The specimen was peripheral blood. These receptors all come from an older woman who had recovered from COVID-19.

The rearrangement joins TRBV6-5 to TRBJ1-6, with TRBD1 identical over 8 bases. V lost 7 bases and J lost 10; bases outside the gene matches: 9. The CDR3 totals 14 residues. In germline, CDR1 is MNHEY, CDR2 SVGAGI. CDR3 nucleotide sequence: TGTGCCAGCAACCGACAGGGGAAGGGGTCACCCCTCCACTTT. Protein sequence: CASNRQGKGSPLHF.

The chain employs TRBV6-5 and TRBJ1-2; D gene ambiguous. V shed 6 bases and J shed 4 bases, with 12 bases lying between them. Germline loops: CDR1 MNHEY, CDR2 SVGAGI. This CDR3 region has 13 residues. The CDR3 DNA reads TGTGCCAGCAGCCCCGCGGAGTCCTATGGCTACACCTTC. Its translation: CASSPAESYGYTF.

The rearrangement joins TRBV6-5 to TRBJ2-7; 9 bases fit TRBD1. The CDR3 has 14 residues. Germline loops: CDR1 MNHEY, CDR2 SVGAGI. Trimming at V came to 4 bases and at J to 5 bases, leaving 6 bases not matched to a gene. The CDR3 loop is CASSSDRGEDEQYF. CDR3 bases: TGTGCCAGCAGTTCTGACAGGGGGGAAGACGAGCAGTACTTC.

This clone was seen a few times. This rearrangement joins TRBV18 to TRBJ1-5; D is unclear. The CDR3 loop spans 12 amino acids. Trimming took off 5 bases at V and 6 bases at J, with 8 bases between the two ends. The germline V gene encodes CDR1 KGHSH and CDR2 LQKENI. CDR3 DNA: TGTGCCAGCTCAAGGAGCTCTCAGCCCCAGCATTTT. Protein product: CASSRSSQPQHF.

The J gene is TRBJ1-2, the V gene TRBV7-9; a weak D match, TRBD1 (5 bases). The length of the CDR3 is 14 residues. The ends were cut back, 1 base at V and 4 bases at J, with 10 bases in the middle. CDR1 is SEHNR, CDR2 FQNEAQ, per germline (reference sequence). The CDR3 DNA reads TGTGCCAGCAGCTTAGAGTCGACAGCCTATGGCTACACCTTC. This translates into CASSLESTAYGYTF. Based on the CDR3 plus reference TRBV7-9 and TRBJ1-2, the full variable domain is DTGVSQNPRHKITKRGQNVTFRCDPISEHNRLYWYRQTLGQGPEFLTYFQNEAQLEKSRLLSDRFSAERPKGSFSTLEIQRTEQGDSAMYLCASSLESTAYGYTFGSGTRLTVV.

The count of this clone is one. The chain has TRBV12-3 or TRBV12-4 and TRBJ2-3; D might be TRBD2 (7 bases). The CDR3 contains 13 residues. Trimming stripped 4 bases from V and 5 bases from J, with 10 bases between. The DNA of the CDR3 is TGTGCCAGCAGTTGGGGGGGCGTAGATACGCAGTATTTT. This sequence encodes CASSWGGVDTQYF.